This T cell receptor (beta chain) is from a study of molecular identifiers for immune sequencing clone quantification. Overall study results and limits: Clones carrying above 20 RNA copies accounted for over 98% of effector molecules, under 1% in naive cells. One million naive cells reportedly did not prevent detection of spiked Jurkat TCR RNA from one cell.

Looked up from germline, CDR1 is MNHEY and CDR2 is SMNVEV (reference sequence). The CDR3 contains 16 residues. Comments on this clonotype: Its matching antigen is unknown. A junction end diverges from the germline sequence, so it may reflect a read error.

Listed TCR primers, together with previously described methods, were used for the bulk TCR libraries. Each CDR3 protein is one row after TCRdb ran MiXCR on the PCR reads. The sample holds under 800,000 distinct CDR3 sequences; about 25% are singletons and the top ten take about 0.84%. This receptor was identified in a human donor in good health. Some libraries in this study had Jurkat cell RNA spiked in. V usage is TRBV27 and J usage is TRBJ1-1; D is ambiguous. Sequencing was done on a sample of naive CD8+ T cells from blood, with Jurkat cell RNA spiked in. Subset described: FACS-sorted CD8+CD4-CCR7+CD45RA+ naive T cells. Here the CDR3 reads CARSLHRLGAAPEAFF. The CDR3 DNA reads as TGTGCCCGCAGTTTGCACAGACTAGGTGCGGCCCCTGAAGCTTTCTTT.